These 15 T cell receptor beta chains were all obtained from the same sample, sequenced in a study of somatic mutations in cytotoxic T cells in rheumatoid arthritis. Sequencing was performed with immunoSEQ multiplex PCR; in TCRdb, only in-frame clones are kept and a portion is missing. The sample records about 10,000 clones, 89% being singletons. Sequences were obtained from CD4+ T cells sorted from blood. All receptors come from a woman aged 18 to 35 with rheumatoid arthritis.

The chain combines TRBV19 with TRBJ1-1; D gene ambiguous. The CDR3 runs 13 residues. V was clipped by 4 bases and J by 0 bases, with 6 bases between them. The germline CDR1 and CDR2 sequences are LNHDA and SQIVND (reference sequence). The CDR3 sequence is CASSTTMNTEAFF. CDR3 DNA: TGTGCCAGTAGTACGACAATGAACACTGAAGCTTTCTTT.

The chain links TRBV25-1 to TRBJ2-5; tentatively, D is TRBD1 (6 bases). Judging by the DNA end, TRBJ2-7 fits better; the J call may be wrong. Germline V gene data show CDR1 as MGHDK and CDR2 as SYGVNS. This CDR3 region has 14 residues. CDR3 region: CASSRDINTYEQYF. Here the CDR3 DNA reads TGTGCCAGCAGCCGGGACATTAACACCTACGAGCAGTACTTC.

The genes are TRBV30 and TRBJ2-1; 9 bases fit TRBD1. The CDR3 has 14 amino acids. CDR1 is GTSNPN, CDR2 SVGIG, per germline (reference sequence). The V segment lost 1 base and the J segment 7 bases; nucleotides outside the gene matches: 5. CDR3 region: CAWSGSGTGNEQFF. For the CDR3, the DNA is TGTGCCTGGAGTGGATCCGGGACAGGGAATGAGCAGTTCTTC. The whole variable domain, remainder taken from reference TRBV30 and TRBJ2-1, is SQTIHQWPATLVQPVGSPLSLECTVEGTSNPNLYWYRQAAGRGLQLLFYSVGIGQISSEVPQNLSASRPQDRQFILSSKKLLLSDSGFYLCAWSGSGTGNEQFFGPGTRLTVL.

CDR3 coding DNA: TGTGCCAGCAGCTTTAATTCAGCGGCGCCCTACGAGCAGTACTTC. Amino acid sequence: CASSFNSAAPYEQYF. V usage is TRBV7-2 and J usage is TRBJ2-7; a weak D match, TRBD2 (5 bases). Between the trimmed V and J ends, which lost 3 bases and 2 bases, there was a span of 14 bases. The CDR3 is 15 amino acids. Germline CDR1 and CDR2: SGHTA and FQGNSA.

The genes are TRBV5-6 and TRBJ1-2; a possible D gene is TRBD1 (6 bases). The CDR3 runs 14 residues. Trimming stripped 4 bases from V and 0 bases from J, with 10 bases between. Looked up from germline, CDR1 is SGHDT and CDR2 is YYEEEE. In DNA, the CDR3 is TGTGCCAGCAGCGCGACAGGAGCTAACTATGGCTACACCTTC. Encoded protein: CASSATGANYGYTF.

This chain links TRBV5-1 with TRBJ1-2, with TRBD1 identical over 9 bases. The CDR3 runs to 15 residues. CDR1 is SGHRS, CDR2 YFSETQ, per germline. Trimming took 3 bases from V and 3 from J; bases not matched to a gene: 6. The CDR3 nucleotides read TGCGCCAGCAGCTCGGGGACAGGGAATTACTATGGCTACACCTTC. Translation: CASSSGTGNYYGYTF.

The chain employs TRBV28 and TRBJ1-2; 8 nucleotides agree with TRBD1. CDR1 and CDR2 (germline): MDHEN, SYDVKM. The ends lost 8 bases at V and 7 bases at J; junction bases unmatched: 9. The CDR3 extends over 13 amino acids. The CDR3 sequence is CASLDRQGSGYTF. The CDR3 region has the DNA TGTGCCAGCCTGGACAGACAGGGGTCTGGCTACACCTTC.

This sequence joins TRBV6-1 and TRBJ1-2; 8 bases line up with TRBD1. Looked up from germline, CDR1 is MNHNS and CDR2 is SASEGT. V shed 5 bases and J 10 bases; nucleotides not matched to a gene: 12. The CDR3 extends over 14 amino acids. This CDR3 reads CASSSDRASTAYTF. CDR3 nucleotides: TGTGCCAGCAGTTCGGACAGGGCCTCTACTGCCTACACCTTC.

This chain links TRBV7-2 with TRBJ2-7, with TRBD1 matching over 8 bases. The germline gives CDR1 SGHTA, CDR2 FQGNSA. This CDR3 comprises 15 residues. After removal of 1 base from V and 3 bases from J, the junction contained 5 bases not matched to a gene. CDR3 sequence: CASSLVGQAFYEQYF. The CDR3 DNA reads TGTGCCAGCAGCTTAGTGGGACAGGCATTCTACGAGCAGTACTTC.

The chain employs TRBV5-6 and TRBJ1-5, with 8 bases aligning to TRBD1. The CDR3 is 16 amino acids. Trimming cost V 4 bases and J 2 bases; bases outside gene matches: 8. CDR1 SGHDT and CDR2 YYEEEE come from the germline V gene. CDR3 amino acids: CASSPRTGQGNQPQHF. For the CDR3, the DNA is TGTGCCAGCAGCCCAAGGACAGGGCAAGGCAATCAGCCCCAGCATTTT.

The chain links TRBV10-3 to TRBJ2-3, with TRBD1 as a possible D gene (5 bases). Germline V CDR1 and CDR2: ENHRY, SYGVKD. The CDR3 is made up of 13 amino acids. V was trimmed by 4 bases and J by 6 bases, leaving 11 bases between them. For the CDR3, the DNA is TGTGCCATCAGTGGGGGCGACCCGGATACGCAGTATTTT. Its translation is CAISGGDPDTQYF.

This chain uses TRBV7-8 with TRBJ2-7; 13 bases line up with TRBD2. The CDR3 runs to 15 residues. V shed 3 bases and J 2 bases; nucleotides not matched to a gene: 1. CDR1 is SGHVS and CDR2 is FQNEAQ in the germline V gene. CDR3 region: CASSFGLAGAYEQYF. CDR3 in DNA: TGTGCCAGCAGCTTTGGACTAGCGGGAGCCTACGAGCAGTACTTC.

This chain links TRBV5-1 with TRBJ1-1; weak D call: TRBD1 (5 bases). Germline V gene data show CDR1 as SGHRS and CDR2 as YFSETQ. CDR3 length: 16 amino acids. The V and J ends lost 3 bases and 5 bases respectively, with 20 bases between them. The CDR3 reads CASSWAALDRGTEAFF. Here the CDR3 DNA reads TGCGCCAGCAGCTGGGCAGCGTTAGATCGGGGGACTGAAGCTTTCTTT.

The rearrangement uses TRBV30 and TRBJ2-1, with 7 bases that match TRBD2. Germline CDR1 GTSNPN, CDR2 SVGIG (reference sequence). Unmatched junction bases numbered 10, after V lost 7 bases and J lost 1 base. The CDR3 runs 15 residues. CDR3 sequence reads: CALARWRGSYNEQFF. In DNA, the CDR3 is TGTGCCTTAGCCCGTTGGCGGGGGTCCTACAATGAGCAGTTCTTC.

The chain is built from TRBV4-2 and TRBJ1-4; the D is unclear. Trimming took off 5 bases at V and 7 bases at J, with 20 bases between the two ends. Germline V lookup: CDR1 LGHNA, CDR2 YNFKEQ. The CDR3 length is 16 residues. The CDR3 sequence is CASSSTRDGLGEKLFF. The CDR3 coding sequence is TGTGCCAGCAGCTCCACCAGAGATGGGCTTGGTGAAAAACTGTTTTTT.